These 11 T cell receptor beta chains came from one sample sequenced in a study of CD8 T cells in ankylosing spondylitis. TCRdb called the 5' RACE reads again in MiXCR, with one record for every CDR3 protein. The sample lists 250,000 to 300,000 distinct CDR3 sequences, roughly 20% seen once, with roughly 7.4% in the top ten. Sample: blood, either unsorted or a sorted T cell fraction (not recorded which). The receptors derive from a male donor with ankylosing spondylitis or in good health (not recorded which).

This clonotype was counted between two and nine times. The V call is TRBV24-1, the J call TRBJ2-1, with 14 bases aligning to TRBD2. Germline V CDR1 and CDR2: KGHDR, SFDVKD. The trim removed 3 bases at V and 2 bases at J, leaving 5 bases unmatched. The CDR3 is 18 residues long. Written as DNA, the CDR3 is TGTGCCACCAGTGATCCTGGACTAGCGGGAGGAACCTACAATGAGCAGTTCTTC. Translation gives CATSDPGLAGGTYNEQFF.

This chain uses TRBV24-1 with TRBJ2-3, with TRBD1 matching 12 bases. The CDR3 extends over 16 amino acids. The germline CDR1 and CDR2 sequences are KGHDR and SFDVKD. V trimming: 4 bases; J trimming: 2 bases; junction bases outside the gene matches: 3. The chain's CDR3 is CATSDPGQGATDTQYF. Here the CDR3 DNA reads TGTGCCACCAGTGACCCGGGACAGGGGGCCACAGATACGCAGTATTTT.

This clonotype was counted only a few times. The chain recombines TRBV5-6 with TRBJ2-4; 9 bases are shared with TRBD2. V dropped 0 bases and J dropped 1; count of bases not matched to a gene: 5. Germline loops: CDR1 SGHDT, CDR2 YYEEEE. The CDR3 loop spans 17 amino acids. In nucleotides, the CDR3 is TGTGCCAGCAGCTTGGGGGGTAGCGGGAGCGCCAAAAACATTCAGTACTTC. Its protein is CASSLGGSGSAKNIQYF.

This clonotype was observed a few times. The chain couples TRBV20-1 to TRBJ1-2, with TRBD1 matching over 11 bases. This CDR3 comprises 14 residues. The V segment lost 6 bases and the J segment 7 bases; nucleotides outside the gene matches: 10. Germline CDR1 DFQATT, CDR2 SNEGSKA (reference sequence). In DNA, the CDR3 is TGCAGTGCGAACCAAGGACAGGGGGCGCGTGGCTACACCTTC. It codes for CSANQGQGARGYTF.

This clonotype turned up a few times. The J gene is TRBJ1-6, the V gene TRBV5-1, with 9 bases that match TRBD1. Germline lookup yields CDR1 SGHRS and CDR2 YFSETQ. There are 19 residues in the CDR3. V lost 3 bases and J lost 5; bases outside the gene matches: 15. The CDR3 DNA reads TGCGCCAGCAGCTCAAGTCTAGACACAGGGGGCGGAAATAATTCACCCCTCCACTTT. Its translation is CASSSSLDTGGGNNSPLHF.

This clonotype was seen a few times. This sequence joins TRBV15 and TRBJ2-3, with TRBD2 matching over 10 bases. There are 16 residues in the CDR3. The germline V gene encodes CDR1 LNHNV and CDR2 YYDKDF (reference sequence). The V gene end was trimmed by 4 bases and the J gene end by 3 bases; junction bases not matched to a gene: 7. This CDR3 is CATSTPGLAETDTQYF. The CDR3, as DNA: TGTGCCACCAGCACCCCCGGACTAGCGGAAACAGATACGCAGTATTTT. The full variable domain, its missing parts supplied by reference TRBV15 and TRBJ2-3, is DAMVIQNPRYQVTQFGKPVTLSCSQTLNHNVMYWYQQKSSQAPKLLFHYYDKDFNNEADTPDNFQSRRPNTSFCFLDIRSPGLGDTAMYLCATSTPGLAETDTQYFGPGTRLTVL.

A few counts support this clonotype. The junction departs from germline at one end; a sequencing error may be responsible. This rearrangement joins TRBV13 to TRBJ2-1; D gene ambiguous. CDR1 and CDR2 (germline): PRHDT, FYEKMQ (reference sequence). The CDR3 extends over 15 amino acids. CDR3 amino acids: CASSLTSFSHNEQFF. The CDR3 nucleotides are TGTGCCAGCAGCTTAACGTCGTTCTCCCACAATGAGCAGTTCTTC.

V and J are TRBV29-1 and TRBJ2-1, with 13 bases fitting TRBD2. Losses at the gene ends were 6 bases for V and 8 bases for J; bases not matched to a gene: 7. CDR3 length equals 14 residues. The germline gives CDR1 SQVTM, CDR2 ANQGSEA. The CDR3 loop is CSVSGLAGVYEQFF. DNA of the CDR3: TGCAGCGTGTCCGGACTAGCGGGAGTCTATGAGCAGTTCTTC.

This clonotype has a handful of counts. The rearrangement joins TRBV12-3 or TRBV12-4 to TRBJ1-2; unclear D gene. This CDR3 has 13 residues. V lost 1 base to trimming and J lost 6 bases, with 9 bases between them. The CDR3 sequence: CASSLGLVDGYTF. The CDR3 DNA reads as TGTGCCAGCAGTTTAGGTCTCGTGGATGGCTACACCTTC.

Ten or more counts support this clonotype. V is TRBV12-3 or TRBV12-4 and J is TRBJ1-2, with D hard to call. The CDR3 extends over 13 amino acids. Trimming took 3 bases from V and 7 from J, leaving 12 bases between them. This chain's CDR3 is CASSLRASGGYTF. CDR3 in DNA: TGTGCCAGCAGTTTGAGGGCTTCGGGTGGCTACACCTTC.

This clonotype was seen more than once but under ten times. The chain has TRBV12-3 or TRBV12-4 and TRBJ1-3; D uncertain. Deletions cut 6 bases from V and 0 bases from J, with 12 bases between. The CDR3 loop spans 15 amino acids. This CDR3 reads CASSSIPVSGNTIYF. In nucleotides, the CDR3 is TGTGCCAGCAGCTCGATCCCGGTCTCTGGAAACACCATATATTTT.